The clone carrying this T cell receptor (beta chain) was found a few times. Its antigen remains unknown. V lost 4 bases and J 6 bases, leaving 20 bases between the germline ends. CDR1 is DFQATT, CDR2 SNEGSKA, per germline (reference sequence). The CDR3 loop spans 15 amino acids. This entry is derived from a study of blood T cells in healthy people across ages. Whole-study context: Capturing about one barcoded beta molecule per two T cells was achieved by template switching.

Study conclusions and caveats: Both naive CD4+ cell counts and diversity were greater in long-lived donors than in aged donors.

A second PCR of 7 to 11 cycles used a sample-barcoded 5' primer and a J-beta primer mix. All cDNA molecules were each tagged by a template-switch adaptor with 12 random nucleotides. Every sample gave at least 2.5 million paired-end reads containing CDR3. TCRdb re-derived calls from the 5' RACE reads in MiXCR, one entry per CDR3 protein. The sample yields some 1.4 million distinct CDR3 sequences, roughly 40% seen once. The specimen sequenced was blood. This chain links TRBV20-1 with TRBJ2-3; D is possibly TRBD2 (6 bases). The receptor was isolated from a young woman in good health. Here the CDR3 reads CSATDAGYAGDTQYF. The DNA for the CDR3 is TGCAGTGCTACGGATGCGGGTTACGCGGGGGATACGCAGTATTTT.